This is a list of T cell receptor beta chains from one sample in a study of post-analysis software for immune sequencing data. TCRdb analysed the PCR reads with MiXCR anew, one entry per CDR3 protein. The data show approximately 350,000 distinct CDR3 sequences, less than 35% seen once. Sequencing was performed on blood. Receptors were obtained from a girl under 18 with multiple sclerosis. Each CDR3 is given with its conserved first and last residue. Fields, in order: V gene, D gene, clone size, J gene, CDR3 protein, CDR3 DNA. The D gene is left open where the match is weak. Size is omitted from some rows. Given values are once, few, many or a class for expanded clones.

>TRBV7-2|TRBD2|-|TRBJ2-3
CASSPGVAGQGTQYF
TGTGCCAGCAGCCCAGGGGTAGCGGGGCAGGGTACGCAGTATTTT
>TRBV19|-|-|TRBJ1-1
CASTDINTEAFF
TGTGCCAGTACCGACATTAACACTGAAGCTTTCTTT
>TRBV5-1|-|-|TRBJ1-1
CASSFKLGMNTEAFF
TGCGCCAGCAGCTTCAAGCTGGGGATGAACACTGAAGCTTTCTTT
>TRBV6-5|-|few|TRBJ1-1
CASISDSNTEAFF
TGTGCCAGCATTTCCGACAGTAACACTGAAGCTTTCTTT
>TRBV12-3/TRBV12-4|TRBD2|-|TRBJ2-7
CASKPGTSYNEQYF
TGTGCCAGCAAACCCGGGACTAGCTACAATGAGCAGTACTTC
>TRBV4-2|TRBD2|-|TRBJ2-1
CASSQVRPSVSGGAYNEQFF
TGTGCCAGCAGCCAAGTCCGACCCAGCGTTAGCGGGGGGGCCTACAATGAGCAGTTCTTC
>TRBV29-1|TRBD2|-|TRBJ2-5
CSVGPSGGVLETQYF
TGCAGCGTTGGCCCTAGCGGGGGGGTCCTGGAGACCCAGTACTTC
>TRBV29-1|TRBD2|few|TRBJ2-1
CSVGTTGSYNEQFF
TGCAGCGTGGGGACTACGGGATCCTACAATGAGCAGTTCTTC
>TRBV11-2|-|-|TRBJ2-1
CASSLSGWVESSYNEQFF
TGTGCCAGCAGCTTATCAGGTTGGGTCGAGAGCTCCTACAATGAGCAGTTCTTC
>TRBV6-1|TRBD1|-|TRBJ2-5
CASSSGGTGHQETQYF
TGTGCCAGCAGCTCAGGGGGGACAGGGCACCAAGAGACCCAGTACTTC
>TRBV15|-|few|TRBJ1-2
CATSRDLRGNYGYTF
TGTGCCACCAGCAGAGATCTGAGGGGAAACTATGGCTACACCTTC
>TRBV20-1|-|-|TRBJ1-4
CSARPQGANEKLFF
TGCAGTGCGAGACCCCAAGGGGCGAATGAAAAACTGTTTTTT
>TRBV6-1|-|-|TRBJ2-7
CASSEGKDRAGSYEQYF
TGTGCCAGCAGTGAAGGAAAGGATCGGGCAGGGTCCTACGAGCAGTACTTC
>TRBV12-3/TRBV12-4|TRBD2|-|TRBJ2-7
CAGTLGGAYEQYF
TGTGCCGGCACCCTGGGAGGGGCCTACGAGCAGTACTTC
>TRBV3-1|TRBD2|-|TRBJ2-1
CASSQVLAGVGGEQFF
TGTGCCAGCAGCCAAGTACTAGCGGGAGTGGGTGGTGAGCAGTTCTTC
>TRBV14|TRBD1|few|TRBJ2-5
CASSQTGRRETQYF
TGTGCCAGCAGCCAGACAGGGCGTCGAGAGACCCAGTACTTC
>TRBV4-3|-|-|TRBJ2-3
CASSQVIDRITDTQYF
TGCGCCAGCAGCCAAGTGATAGATCGTATCACAGATACGCAGTATTTT
>TRBV6-5|TRBD1|few|TRBJ2-7
CASSYYRGSYEQYF
TGTGCCAGCAGTTACTACAGGGGCTCCTACGAGCAGTACTTC
>TRBV28|-|few|TRBJ1-4
CASSLEGRTVFSTNEKLFF
TGTGCCAGCAGTTTAGAGGGACGGACCGTATTTTCAACTAATGAAAAACTGTTTTTT
>TRBV4-2|-|-|TRBJ1-4
CASSQAQRSRNEKLFF
TGTGCCAGCAGCCAAGCCCAAAGGAGTCGTAATGAAAAACTGTTTTTT
>TRBV7-9|TRBD1|-|TRBJ2-4
CASSLISGQANIQYF
TGTGCCAGCAGCTTAATATCGGGACAGGCAAACATTCAGTACTTC
>TRBV27|TRBD1|few|TRBJ1-6
CASKGQGNSPLHF
TGTGCCAGCAAGGGACAGGGTAATTCACCCCTCCACTTT
>TRBV7-9|-|few|TRBJ1-2
CASSLAAGNFNGYTF
TGTGCCAGCAGCTTGGCGGCCGGAAATTTTAATGGCTACACCTTC
>TRBV12-3/TRBV12-4|TRBD1|-|TRBJ2-7
CASTKRAGQGHEQYF
TGTGCCAGCACCAAAAGGGCCGGACAGGGGCACGAGCAGTACTTC
>TRBV10-3|-|-|TRBJ1-5
CAISDGVNQPQHF
TGTGCCATCAGTGATGGTGTCAATCAGCCCCAGCATTTT
>TRBV20-1|-|-|TRBJ2-7
CSASPSQYEQYF
TGCAGTGCTAGCCCCTCTCAGTACGAGCAGTACTTC
>TRBV24-1|-|-|TRBJ2-3
CANRTNYSTDTQYF
TGTGCCAATCGGACGAACTATAGCACAGATACGCAGTATTTT
>TRBV5-6|TRBD2|few|TRBJ2-5
CASSLSLGGWYQETQYF
TGTGCCAGCAGCTTGTCATTGGGGGGGTGGTACCAAGAGACCCAGTACTTC
>TRBV7-9|-|few|TRBJ2-5
CASSLPPSGEETQYF
TGTGCCAGCAGCTTACCACCTTCGGGAGAAGAGACCCAGTACTTC
>TRBV7-2|-|-|TRBJ1-2
CASSRDRGDGGYTF
TGTGCCAGCAGCCGCGATAGGGGGGATGGAGGCTACACCTTC
>TRBV3-1|-|few|TRBJ1-2
CASSQDRAGVSYTF
TGTGCCAGCAGCCAAGATCGGGCAGGGGTAAGCTACACCTTC
>TRBV5-1|-|-|TRBJ2-6
CASSDPGGGGANVRTF
TGCGCCAGCAGCGACCCAGGGGGCGGGGGGGCCAACGTCCGGACTTTC
>TRBV7-9|-|-|TRBJ2-1
CASSRGEGGPLQFF
TGTGCCAGCAGCCGCGGGGAGGGGGGCCCCCTCCAGTTCTTC
>TRBV10-3|TRBD2|-|TRBJ2-7
CATNVAGLSYEQYF
TGTGCCACCAACGTAGCGGGCCTCTCCTACGAGCAGTACTTC
>TRBV7-3|-|-|TRBJ2-2
CASSLSVSGELFF
TGTGCCAGCAGCTTATCGGTTTCCGGGGAGCTGTTTTTT
>TRBV28|TRBD1|-|TRBJ1-1
CASRLGGLNTEAFF
TGTGCCAGCAGACTAGGGGGCTTGAACACTGAAGCTTTCTTT
>TRBV28|-|-|TRBJ2-7
CASSRGGTPPYEQYF
TGTGCCAGCAGTAGGGGCGGGACACCACCCTACGAGCAGTACTTC